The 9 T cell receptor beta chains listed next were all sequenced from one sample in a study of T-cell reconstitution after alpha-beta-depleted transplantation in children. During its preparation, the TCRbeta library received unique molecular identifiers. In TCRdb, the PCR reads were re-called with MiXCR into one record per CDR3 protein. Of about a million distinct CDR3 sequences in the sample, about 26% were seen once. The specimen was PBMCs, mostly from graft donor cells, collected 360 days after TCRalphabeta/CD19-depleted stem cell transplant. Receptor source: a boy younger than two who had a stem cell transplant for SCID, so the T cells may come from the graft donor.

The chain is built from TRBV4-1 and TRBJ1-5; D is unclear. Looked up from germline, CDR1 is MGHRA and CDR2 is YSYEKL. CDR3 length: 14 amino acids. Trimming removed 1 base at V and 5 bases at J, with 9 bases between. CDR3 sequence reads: CASSQGPQDQPQHF. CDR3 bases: TGCGCCAGCAGCCAAGGGCCCCAAGATCAGCCCCAGCATTTT.

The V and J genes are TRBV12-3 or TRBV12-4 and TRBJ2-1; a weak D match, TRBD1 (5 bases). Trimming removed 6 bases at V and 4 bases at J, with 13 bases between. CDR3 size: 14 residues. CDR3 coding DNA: TGTGCCAGCAGACCGACAGAGAAGTACAATGAGCAGTTCTTC. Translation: CASRPTEKYNEQFF.

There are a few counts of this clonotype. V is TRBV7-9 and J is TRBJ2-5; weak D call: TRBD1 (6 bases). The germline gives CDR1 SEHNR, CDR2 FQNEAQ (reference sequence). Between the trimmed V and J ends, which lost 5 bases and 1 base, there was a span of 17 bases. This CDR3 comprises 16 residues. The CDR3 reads CASSPDRRAPQETQYF. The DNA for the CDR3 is TGTGCCAGCAGCCCCGACAGGAGAGCCCCCCAAGAGACCCAGTACTTC.

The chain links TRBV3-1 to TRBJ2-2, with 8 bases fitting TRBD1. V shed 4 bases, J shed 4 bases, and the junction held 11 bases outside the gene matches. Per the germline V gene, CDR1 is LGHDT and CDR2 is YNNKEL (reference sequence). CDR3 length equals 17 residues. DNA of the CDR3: TGTGCCAGCAGCCCCACTAGGACAGGGAGGAGCACCGGGGAGCTGTTTTTT. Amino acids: CASSPTRTGRSTGELFF.

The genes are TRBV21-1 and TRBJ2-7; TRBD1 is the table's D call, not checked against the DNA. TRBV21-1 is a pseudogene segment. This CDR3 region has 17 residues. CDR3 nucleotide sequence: TGTGCCAGCAGCAAAGAAACCGACCGGGACCCTTCCTACGAGCAGTACTTC. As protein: CASSKETDRDPSYEQYF.

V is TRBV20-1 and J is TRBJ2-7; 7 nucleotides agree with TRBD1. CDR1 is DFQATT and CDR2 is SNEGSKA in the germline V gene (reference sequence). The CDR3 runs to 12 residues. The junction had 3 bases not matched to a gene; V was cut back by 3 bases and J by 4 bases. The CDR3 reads CSASGTAYEQYF. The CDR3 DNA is TGCAGTGCTAGCGGGACAGCGTACGAGCAGTACTTC.

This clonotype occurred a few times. The CDR3 sequence: CASSLLGLNEGETQYF. CDR3 in DNA: TGTGCCAGCAGCCTTTTGGGGCTCAATGAGGGGGAGACCCAGTACTTC. J is TRBJ2-5 and V is TRBV11-2, with D perhaps TRBD1 or TRBD2 (5 bases each). V shed 5 bases and J shed 5 bases, with 21 bases lying between them. Germline CDR1 and CDR2: SGHAT and FQNNGV. This CDR3 has 16 amino acids.

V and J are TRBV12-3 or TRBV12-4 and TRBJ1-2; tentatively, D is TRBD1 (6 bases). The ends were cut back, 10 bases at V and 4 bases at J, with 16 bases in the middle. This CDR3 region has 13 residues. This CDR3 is CAIPVDRSYGYTF. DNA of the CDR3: TGTGCCATCCCGGTGGACAGAAGCTATGGCTACACCTTC.

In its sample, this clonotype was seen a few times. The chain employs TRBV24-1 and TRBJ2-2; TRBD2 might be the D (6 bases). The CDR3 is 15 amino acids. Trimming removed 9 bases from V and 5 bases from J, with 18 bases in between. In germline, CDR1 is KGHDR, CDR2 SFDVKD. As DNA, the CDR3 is TGTGCCACCGGCCTCGGGGGATATGGTACCGGGGAGCTGTTTTTT. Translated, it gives CATGLGGYGTGELFF.